This TCR beta chain was identified in a study of blood T cell repertoires in COVID-19. Study-level information: PBMCs, B-cell-depleted T cells, or T cells provided the cDNA or gDNA that made up the material.

The table came from immunoSEQ multiplex PCR; TCRdb's copy has only in-frame clones and leaves some out. The repertoire includes roughly 150,000 clones, over 70% of them detected once, and around 3.9% sits in the top ten. The CDR3 runs 12 residues. V lost 7 bases to trimming and J lost 3 bases, with 10 bases between them. The V gene's germline CDR1 is MDHEN and CDR2 SYDVKM. The clonotype was recovered from a middle-aged man in a cohort exposed to, infected with or recovered from COVID-19 (not recorded which). The source material was PBMCs or T cells enriched from blood (not recorded which). The chain combines TRBV28 with TRBJ2-7, with D perhaps matching TRBD2 (5 bases). The CDR3: CASKTGSYEQYF. The CDR3 bases are TGTGCCAGCAAAACGGGGAGCTACGAGCAGTACTTC. The full variable domain, rest sourced from reference TRBV28 and TRBJ2-7, is DVKVTQSSRYLVKRTGEKVFLECVQDMDHENMFWYRQDPGLGLRLIYFSYDVKMKEKGDIPEGYSVSREKKERFSLILESASTNQTSMYLCASKTGSYEQYFGPGTRLTVT.